This TCR beta chain was identified during a study of blood T cell repertoires in COVID-19. Across the study: The United States, Italy and Spain supplied acute and convalescent COVID-19 samples. T cells, B-cell-depleted T cells, or PBMCs supplied cDNA or gDNA.

The ends were cut back, 4 bases at V and 12 bases at J, with 26 bases in the middle. The CDR3 runs to 17 residues. Germline V CDR1 and CDR2: SGHDT, YYEEEE. In the source study's methods: Quantification of nucleated cells was approximated via reference gene primer amplification. Sequencing was performed with immunoSEQ multiplex PCR; in TCRdb, only in-frame clones are kept and a portion is missing. That table is the source of V, J and clone size, and D and trimming were worked out from the DNA. This sample has tens of thousands of clones; about nine tenths occur once, and the top ten carry roughly 5.5%.

The sequence was collected from a human donor in a cohort sampled during active COVID-19. The J gene is TRBJ2-6, the V gene TRBV5-6; a weak D match, TRBD2 (6 bases). The sequenced sample was peripheral blood. CDR3 nucleotide sequence: TGTGCCAGCAGCCCCCGGGACTTTACTCTGGGGACCGGCGTCCTGACTTTC. Amino acid sequence: CASSPRDFTLGTGVLTF.